This TCR beta chain emerged from a study of cytomegalovirus exposure and HLA in healthy donors. Study results and caveats: Presence/absence comparisons presumed near-even sequencing depth among donors. Being productive about 87% or about 30% of the time was typical of most TCR beta V segments in an earlier analysis. Reportedly, a later analysis found an Asian-associated ancestry cluster had fewer N-insertions than the roughly 700-donor mean.

CDR1 is MNHEY and CDR2 is SVGAGI in the germline V gene. There are 13 residues in the CDR3. Trimming shortened V by 7 bases and J by 10 bases, and 14 bases separated the two germline ends. Worth noting for this clone: Its specificity is not known.

Donors showed nominal health when sampled, although they likely had unrecorded immune exposures. The PCR contained 60 Vbeta and 13 Jbeta primers. Repertoires were generated with immunoSEQ multiplex PCR, while TCRdb's copy carries only in-frame clones and drops some. Here the sample spans about 190,000 clones, 77% being singletons. This TCR was recovered from a woman aged 25 to 39 in good health and CMV-seropositive. Sequencing was done on a sample of PBMCs. The rearrangement links TRBV6-5 to TRBJ1-6; D uncertain. CDR3 region: CASNPSRQSPLHF. CDR3 DNA: TGTGCCAGCAACCCCTCCAGGCAATCACCCCTCCACTTT.